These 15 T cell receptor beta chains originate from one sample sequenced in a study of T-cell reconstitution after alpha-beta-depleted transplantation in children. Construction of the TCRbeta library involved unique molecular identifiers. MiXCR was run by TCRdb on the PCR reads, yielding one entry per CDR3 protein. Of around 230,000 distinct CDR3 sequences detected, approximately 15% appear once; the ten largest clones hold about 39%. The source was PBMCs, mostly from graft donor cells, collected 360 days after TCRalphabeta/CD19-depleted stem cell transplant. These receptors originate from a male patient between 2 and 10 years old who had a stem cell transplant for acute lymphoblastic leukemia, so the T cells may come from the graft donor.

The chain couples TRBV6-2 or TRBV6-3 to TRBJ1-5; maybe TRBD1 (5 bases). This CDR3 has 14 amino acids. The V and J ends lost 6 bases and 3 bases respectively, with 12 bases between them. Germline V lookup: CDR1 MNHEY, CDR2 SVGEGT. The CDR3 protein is CASRTGTFNQPQHF. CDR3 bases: TGTGCCAGCAGGACCGGGACCTTCAATCAGCCCCAGCATTTT.

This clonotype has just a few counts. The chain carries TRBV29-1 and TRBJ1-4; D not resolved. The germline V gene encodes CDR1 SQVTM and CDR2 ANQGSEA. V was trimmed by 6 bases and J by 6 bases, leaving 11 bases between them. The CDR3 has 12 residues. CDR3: CSVVFYHEKLFF. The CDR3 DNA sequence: TGCAGCGTCGTCTTCTACCATGAAAAACTGTTTTTT.

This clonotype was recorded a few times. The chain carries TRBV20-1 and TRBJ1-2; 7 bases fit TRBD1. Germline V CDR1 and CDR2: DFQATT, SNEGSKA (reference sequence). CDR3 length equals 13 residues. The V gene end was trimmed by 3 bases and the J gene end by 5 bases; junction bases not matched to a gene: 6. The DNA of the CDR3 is TGCAGTGCTAGTCTGGTGACAGGGTATGGCTACACCTTC. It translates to CSASLVTGYGYTF.

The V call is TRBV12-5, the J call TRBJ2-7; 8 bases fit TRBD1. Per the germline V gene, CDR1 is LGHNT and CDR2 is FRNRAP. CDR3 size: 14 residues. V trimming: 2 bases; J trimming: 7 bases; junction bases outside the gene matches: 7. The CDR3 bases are TGTGCTAGTGGTTTGACCCAGGGGGCTGGGGAGCAGTACTTC. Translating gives CASGLTQGAGEQYF.

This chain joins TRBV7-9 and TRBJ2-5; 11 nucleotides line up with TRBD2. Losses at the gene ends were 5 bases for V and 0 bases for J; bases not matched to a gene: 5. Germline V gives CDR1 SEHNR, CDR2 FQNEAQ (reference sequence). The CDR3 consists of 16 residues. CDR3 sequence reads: CASSLRLAGNQETQYF. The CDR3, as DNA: TGTGCCAGCAGCCTCCGACTAGCGGGGAACCAAGAGACCCAGTACTTC.

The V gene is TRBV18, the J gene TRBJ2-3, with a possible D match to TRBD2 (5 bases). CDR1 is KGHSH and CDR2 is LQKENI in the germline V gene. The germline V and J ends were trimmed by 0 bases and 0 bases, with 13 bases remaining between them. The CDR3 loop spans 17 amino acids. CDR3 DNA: TGTGCCAGCTCACCACCCTCGCTAGCTCGAAGCACAGATACGCAGTATTTT. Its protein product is CASSPPSLARSTDTQYF.

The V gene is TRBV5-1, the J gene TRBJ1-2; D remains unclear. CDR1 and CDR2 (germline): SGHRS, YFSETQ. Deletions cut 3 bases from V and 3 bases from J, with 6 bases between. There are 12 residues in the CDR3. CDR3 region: CASSSDDYGYTF. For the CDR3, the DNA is TGCGCCAGCAGCTCGGATGACTATGGCTACACCTTC.

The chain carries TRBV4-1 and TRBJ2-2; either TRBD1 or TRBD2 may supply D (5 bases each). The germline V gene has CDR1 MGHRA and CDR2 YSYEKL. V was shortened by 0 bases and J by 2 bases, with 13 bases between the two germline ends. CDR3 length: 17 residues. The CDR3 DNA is TGCGCCAGCAGCCAAGATCACCCGGGGACCAACACCGGGGAGCTGTTTTTT. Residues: CASSQDHPGTNTGELFF.

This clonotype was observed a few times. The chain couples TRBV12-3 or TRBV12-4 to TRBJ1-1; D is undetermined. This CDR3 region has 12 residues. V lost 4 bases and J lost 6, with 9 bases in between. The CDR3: CASSSFQAEAFF. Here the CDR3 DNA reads TGTGCCAGCAGTTCATTCCAGGCTGAAGCTTTCTTT.

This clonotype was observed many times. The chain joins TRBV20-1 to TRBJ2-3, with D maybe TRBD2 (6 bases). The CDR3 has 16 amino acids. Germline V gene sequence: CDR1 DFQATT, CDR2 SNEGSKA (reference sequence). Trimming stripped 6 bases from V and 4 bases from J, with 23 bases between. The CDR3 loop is CSAPGGLGLFADTQYF. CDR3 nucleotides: TGCAGTGCACCAGGCGGTCTGGGACTCTTCGCAGATACGCAGTATTTT.

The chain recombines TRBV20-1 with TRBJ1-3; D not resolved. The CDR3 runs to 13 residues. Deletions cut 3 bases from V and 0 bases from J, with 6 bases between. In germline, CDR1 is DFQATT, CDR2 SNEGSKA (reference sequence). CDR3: CSARPLSGNTIYF. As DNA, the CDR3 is TGCAGTGCTAGGCCCCTCTCTGGAAACACCATATATTTT.

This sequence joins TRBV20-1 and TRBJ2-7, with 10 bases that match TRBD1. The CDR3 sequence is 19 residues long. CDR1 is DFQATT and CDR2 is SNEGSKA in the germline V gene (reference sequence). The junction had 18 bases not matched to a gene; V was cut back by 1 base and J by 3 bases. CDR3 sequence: CSARVGPGQGNGSIYEQYF. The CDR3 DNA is TGCAGTGCTAGAGTCGGACCGGGACAGGGGAACGGGAGTATCTACGAGCAGTACTTC.

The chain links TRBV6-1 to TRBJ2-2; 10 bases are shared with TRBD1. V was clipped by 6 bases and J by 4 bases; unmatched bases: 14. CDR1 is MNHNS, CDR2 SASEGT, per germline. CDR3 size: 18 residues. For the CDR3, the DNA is TGTGCCAGCAGACCCGACAGGGGGCGAAGGGGCCTCACCGGGGAGCTGTTTTTT. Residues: CASRPDRGRRGLTGELFF.

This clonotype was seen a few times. CDR3 amino acids: CAWIWGRNTEAFF. In nucleotides, the CDR3 is TGTGCCTGGATCTGGGGAAGGAACACTGAAGCTTTCTTT. The J gene is TRBJ1-1, the V gene TRBV30; D gene unclear. The CDR3 is 13 amino acids. The germline V gene has CDR1 GTSNPN and CDR2 SVGIG (reference sequence). The V and J ends lost 4 bases and 1 base respectively, with 10 bases between them.

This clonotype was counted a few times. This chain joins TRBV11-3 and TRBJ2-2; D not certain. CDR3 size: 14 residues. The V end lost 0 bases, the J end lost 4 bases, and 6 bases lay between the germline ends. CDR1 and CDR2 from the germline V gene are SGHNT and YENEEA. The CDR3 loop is CASSLDGSTGELFF. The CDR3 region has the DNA TGTGCCAGCAGCTTAGACGGCAGCACCGGGGAGCTGTTTTTT.